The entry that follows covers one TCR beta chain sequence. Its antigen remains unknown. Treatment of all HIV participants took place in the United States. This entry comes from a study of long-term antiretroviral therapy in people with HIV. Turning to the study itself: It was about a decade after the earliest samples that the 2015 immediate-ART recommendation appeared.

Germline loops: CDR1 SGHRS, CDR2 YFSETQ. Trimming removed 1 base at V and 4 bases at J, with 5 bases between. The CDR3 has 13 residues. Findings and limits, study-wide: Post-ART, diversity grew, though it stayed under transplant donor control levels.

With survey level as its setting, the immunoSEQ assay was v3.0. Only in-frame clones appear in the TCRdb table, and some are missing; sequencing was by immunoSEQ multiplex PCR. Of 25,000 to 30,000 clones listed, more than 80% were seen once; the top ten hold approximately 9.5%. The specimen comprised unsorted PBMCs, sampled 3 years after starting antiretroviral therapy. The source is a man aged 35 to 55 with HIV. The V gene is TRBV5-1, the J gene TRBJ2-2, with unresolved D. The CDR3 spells CASSLLATGELFF. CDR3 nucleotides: TGCGCCAGCAGCTTGCTGGCCACCGGGGAGCTGTTTTTT.